A single sample is the source of the 11 T cell receptor beta chains below, sequenced in a study of Ad26.COV2.S vaccination and SARS-CoV-2 variants. Sample treatment: 15 to 20 received Ad26.COV2.S at low or high dose, single or two shots; 5 received placebo; per-sample allocation not given. At day 63 after the first vaccine or placebo injection, samples were drawn. Sequencing was performed with immunoSEQ multiplex PCR; in TCRdb, only in-frame clones are kept and a portion is missing. The data show over 400,000 clones, 92% seen once. This specimen was peripheral blood, taken in a trial of Ad26.COV2.S vaccine versus placebo. These receptors were obtained from a person aged 18-65 years who received the Ad26.COV2.S COVID-19 vaccine or a placebo.

The V call is TRBV7-2, the J call TRBJ1-5; 7 bases are a match to TRBD1. CDR1 is SGHTA, CDR2 FQGNSA, per germline. The junction had 5 bases not matched to a gene; V was cut back by 5 bases and J by 4 bases. The CDR3 has 14 amino acids. As DNA, the CDR3 is TGTGCCAGCAGCCAACAGGGGTTGAATCAGCCCCAGCATTTT. It encodes CASSQQGLNQPQHF. Filled out from reference TRBV7-2 and TRBJ1-5, the complete variable domain reads GAGVSQSPSNKVTEKGKDVELRCDPISGHTALYWYRQSLGQGLEFLIYFQGNSAPDKSGLPSDRFSAERTGGSVSTLTIQRTQQEDSAVYLCASSQQGLNQPQHFGDGTRLSIL.

This chain joins TRBV5-1 and TRBJ1-1; 7 nucleotides align to TRBD1. CDR3 length: 11 residues. V lost 7 bases and J lost 5; bases outside the gene matches: 2. CDR1 SGHRS and CDR2 YFSETQ come from the germline V gene. As DNA, the CDR3 is TGCGCCAGCCAGGGGGTGACTGAAGCTTTCTTT. The encoded protein is CASQGVTEAFF.

The CDR3 spells CASSQIGLAGNTIYF. For the CDR3, the DNA is TGCGCCAGCAGCCAAATAGGGTTAGCTGGAAACACCATATATTTT. The chain couples TRBV4-3 to TRBJ1-3, with D unclear. Trimming pared 2 bases from V and 2 bases from J, leaving 10 bases between. The CDR3 is 15 residues long. In germline, CDR1 is LGHNA, CDR2 YSLEER.

The rearrangement uses TRBV11-2 and TRBJ1-5; TRBD1 matches 8 bases. V lost 5 bases and J lost 2; bases outside the gene matches: 8. Germline-derived CDR1 and CDR2 are SGHAT and FQNNGV. The length of the CDR3 is 16 residues. The CDR3 reads CASSPQTGVGNQPQHF. The CDR3 coding sequence is TGTGCCAGCAGCCCTCAGACAGGGGTTGGCAATCAGCCCCAGCATTTT.

The chain couples TRBV27 to TRBJ1-6, with 7 bases lining up with TRBD1. Per the germline V gene, CDR1 is MNHEY and CDR2 is SMNVEV (reference sequence). V trimming: 7 bases; J trimming: 0 bases; junction bases outside the gene matches: 9. This CDR3 has 17 residues. In DNA form, the CDR3 reads TGTGCCAGCACTCGGGACAGACGAAGCTCCTATAATTCACCCCTCCACTTT. Its translation: CASTRDRRSSYNSPLHF.

This chain uses TRBV6-5 with TRBJ1-2; no reliable D call. The CDR3 totals 14 residues. The germline V and J ends were trimmed by 4 bases and 4 bases, with 13 bases remaining between them. Germline loops: CDR1 MNHEY, CDR2 SVGAGI. This CDR3 reads CASSFTRAGYGYTF. CDR3 nucleotide sequence: TGTGCCAGCAGTTTCACCCGAGCCGGCTATGGCTACACCTTC.

This chain links TRBV7-2 with TRBJ1-3, with D possibly TRBD1 on 5 matching bases. This CDR3 spans 17 amino acids. CDR1 is SGHTA and CDR2 is FQGNSA in the germline V gene. V lost 1 base, J lost 2 bases, and 15 bases lay in between. In DNA form, the CDR3 reads TGTGCCAGCAGCTTAGAATGGGCAGGGAGGACTGGAAACACCATATATTTT. Its protein is CASSLEWAGRTGNTIYF.

The V gene is TRBV5-4, the J gene TRBJ2-3, with TRBD2 identical over 7 bases. The CDR3 is 13 amino acids. Germline loops: CDR1 SGHNT, CDR2 YYREEE (reference sequence). J gave up 2 bases and V 6 bases, and 3 bases lay outside the gene matches. In DNA, the CDR3 is TGTGCCAGCACGGGAGGACACACAGATACGCAGTATTTT. This encodes CASTGGHTDTQYF. The whole variable domain, remainder taken from reference TRBV5-4 and TRBJ2-3, is ETGVTQSPTHLIKTRGQQVTLRCSSQSGHNTVSWYQQALGQGPQFIFQYYREEENGRGNFPPRFSGLQFPNYSSELNVNALELDDSALYLCASTGGHTDTQYFGPGTRLTVL.

In the case of this clone: Other DNA sequences of this sample code for an identical CDR3. The V and J genes are TRBV5-8 and TRBJ2-4; no definite D call. Germline values: CDR1 SGHTS, CDR2 YDEGEE. This CDR3 comprises 16 residues. Deletions cut 2 bases from V and 2 bases from J, with 14 bases between. CDR3 amino acids: CASSFGQVLSKNIQYF. CDR3 sequence (DNA): TGTGCCAGCAGCTTTGGGCAGGTCCTATCCAAAAACATTCAGTACTTC. The full variable domain, rest sourced from reference TRBV5-8 and TRBJ2-4, is EAGVTQSPTHLIKTRGQQATLRCSPISGHTSVYWYQQALGLGLQFLLWYDEGEERNRGNFPPRFSGRQFPNYSSELNVNALELEDSALYLCASSFGQVLSKNIQYFGAGTRLSVL.

V gene TRBV28 combines with J gene TRBJ2-5; 12 bases agree with TRBD2. The junction had 5 bases not matched to a gene; V was cut back by 5 bases and J by 4 bases. The CDR3 runs to 15 residues. Germline assignment: CDR1 MDHEN and CDR2 SYDVKM. The CDR3 here is CASSPTSGGRETQYF. In DNA, the CDR3 is TGTGCCAGCAGTCCAACTAGCGGGGGGAGAGAGACCCAGTACTTC.

The V call is TRBV27, the J call TRBJ1-2; D is ambiguous. V was clipped by 2 bases and J by 3 bases, with 7 bases between them. The CDR3 totals 13 residues. Germline values: CDR1 MNHEY, CDR2 SMNVEV (reference sequence). DNA for the CDR3: TGTGCCAGCAGTTTAGGTATTGACTATGGCTACACCTTC. This translates into CASSLGIDYGYTF.